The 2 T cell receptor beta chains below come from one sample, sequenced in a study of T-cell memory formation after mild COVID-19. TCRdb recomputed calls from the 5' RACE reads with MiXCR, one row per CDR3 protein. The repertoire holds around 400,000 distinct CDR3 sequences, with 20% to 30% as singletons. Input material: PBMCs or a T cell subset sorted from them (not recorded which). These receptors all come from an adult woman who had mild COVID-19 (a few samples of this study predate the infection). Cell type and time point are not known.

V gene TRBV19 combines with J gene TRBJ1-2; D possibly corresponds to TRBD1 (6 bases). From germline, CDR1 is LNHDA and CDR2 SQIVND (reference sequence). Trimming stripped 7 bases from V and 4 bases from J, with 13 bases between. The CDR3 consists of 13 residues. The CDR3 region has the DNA TGTGCCAGTATCGGGACATCCCTCTATGGCTACACCTTC. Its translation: CASIGTSLYGYTF.

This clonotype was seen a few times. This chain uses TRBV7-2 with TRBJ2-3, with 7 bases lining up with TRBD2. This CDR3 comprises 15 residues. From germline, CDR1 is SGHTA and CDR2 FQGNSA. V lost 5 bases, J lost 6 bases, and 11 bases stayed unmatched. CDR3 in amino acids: CASSLRDYFGDTQYF. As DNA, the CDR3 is TGTGCCAGCAGCCTCCGGGACTACTTTGGGGATACGCAGTATTTT.